These 13 T cell receptor beta chains came from one sample sequenced in a study of low-dose radiotherapy and immunotherapy resistance in tumors (dated by TCRdb to between 2020 and 2023). The time point label, as the study defines it: before trial treatment. Sequencing was performed on an Illumina MiniSeq. First-strand cDNA was synthesized with Superscript III and a set of TRAV- and TRBV-specific primers, covering both TCRalpha and TCRbeta chains. TCRs were amplified with Phusion for about 18 PCR cycles using a constant-region primer together with the adapter attached to the V primers. Using fastp trimming at Q25 and MiXCR clonotype assembly, TCRdb reanalyzed the public sequencing data and kept in-frame beta chains. Rows are combined by CDR3 protein, so each entry shows the most common genes and DNA. The sample table records about 89,000 distinct CDR3 sequences; just under 9.5% of these occur just once. The ten largest clonotypes hold more than 0.85% of the sample.

The specimen was PBMCs, collected before treatment. The receptor source for this set is a male donor with prostate cancer.

The chain couples TRBV19 to TRBJ2-4, with 9 bases aligning to TRBD1. This CDR3 is built from 12 residues. Germline CDR1 and CDR2: LNHDA and SQIVND (reference sequence). Unmatched junction bases numbered 6, after V lost 10 bases and J lost 8 bases. CDR3 coding DNA: TGTGCCACCAACGACAGGGGGGACATTCAGTACTTC. Its protein is CATNDRGDIQYF. Variable domain in full (rest from reference TRBV19 and TRBJ2-4): DGGITQSPKYLFRKEGQNVTLSCEQNLNHDAMYWYRQDPGQGLRLIYYSQIVNDFQKGDIAEGYSVSREKKESFPLTVTSAQKNPTAFYLCATNDRGDIQYFGAGTRLSVL.

This clonotype was counted many times. The rearrangement joins TRBV30 to TRBJ2-5; 8 bases are shared with TRBD2. V was clipped by 2 bases and J by 4 bases; unmatched bases: 0. This CDR3 spans 12 amino acids. The germline CDR1 and CDR2 sequences are GTSNPN and SVGIG (reference sequence). The DNA for the CDR3 is TGTGCCTGGAGTCTAGCGGGAGAGACCCAGTACTTC. Translation: CAWSLAGETQYF.

This clonotype was found many times. Mismatch with germline at one junction end may stem from a read error. The V gene is TRBV6-2 or TRBV6-3, the J gene TRBJ2-7, with 8 bases that match TRBD2. Germline-derived CDR1 and CDR2 are MNHEY and SVGEGT. This CDR3 region has 14 residues. CDR3 in amino acids: CASISGTSHYEHYF. The CDR3 DNA follows: TGTGCCAGCATTTCCGGGACTAGTCACTACGAGCATTACTTC.

This clonotype occurred many times. This sequence joins TRBV7-9 and TRBJ2-5, with TRBD2 as a possible D gene (6 bases). Germline V gene lookup returns CDR1 SEHNR and CDR2 FQNEAQ (reference sequence). V lost 5 bases, J lost 2 bases, and 18 bases lay in between. There are 16 residues in the CDR3. This chain's CDR3 is CASSPPGGGPQETQYF. The CDR3, as DNA: TGTGCCAGCAGCCCCCCCGGAGGAGGGCCACAAGAGACCCAGTACTTC.

In its sample, this clonotype was seen a few times. The chain is built from TRBV2 and TRBJ2-1; D is possibly TRBD1 (6 bases). The V gene's germline CDR1 is SNHLY and CDR2 FYNNEI. With 8 bases removed from V and 12 bases from J, the gap between germline ends came to 14 bases. This CDR3 has 11 residues. The CDR3 sequence is CASDGGGGQFF. CDR3 sequence (DNA): TGTGCCAGCGATGGGGGCGGAGGGCAGTTCTTC.

A note on this clonotype: The likely explanation is a read error, given a far larger clone one base away. The chain combines TRBV6-8 with TRBJ2-7; 7 bases fit TRBD2. CDR1 and CDR2 (germline): MNHGY, SAAAGT. This CDR3 comprises 15 residues. With V trimmed by 5 bases and J by 7 bases, 14 bases remained unmatched. CDR3 bases: TGTGCCAGCAGTCAGGGAGGGAGCTCCTACAATGAGCAGTACTTC. As protein: CASSQGGSSYNEQYF.

This clonotype was detected many times. This chain links TRBV25-1 with TRBJ2-1; D call uncertain. Trimming took off 6 bases at V and 10 bases at J, with 16 bases between the two ends. Germline CDR1 MGHDK, CDR2 SYGVNS. CDR3 length equals 13 residues. The CDR3 DNA follows: TGTGCCAGCAGCCTGTCCCACTCCGGCGAGCAGTTCTTC. Translated, it gives CASSLSHSGEQFF.

This clonotype was observed a few times. The rearrangement links TRBV3-1 to TRBJ2-1, with 8 bases lining up with TRBD1. Germline V gives CDR1 LGHDT, CDR2 YNNKEL (reference sequence). The CDR3 covers 15 residues. The V and J ends lost 4 bases and 5 bases, in that order; junction bases with no gene match: 7. CDR3 sequence: CASSLPGTGNNEQFF. The CDR3 bases are TGTGCCAGCAGCCTTCCCGGGACAGGTAACAATGAGCAGTTCTTC.

In regard to this clonotype: The junction shows a germline mismatch at one end, possibly a read error. The V gene is TRBV12-3 or TRBV12-4, the J gene TRBJ1-2; D is unresolved. The CDR3 spans 11 residues. The CDR3 DNA sequence: TGTGCCAGCGGTTTGGGATATGGCTACACCTTC. The encoded protein is CASGLGYGYTF.

The table lists this clonotype with many counts. The chain recombines TRBV6-2 or TRBV6-3 with TRBJ2-5; 9 bases are a match to TRBD2. J was trimmed by 2 bases and V by 2 bases; bases with no gene match: 6. CDR1 is MNHEY and CDR2 is SVGEGT in the germline V gene. This CDR3 has 16 residues. The CDR3 region is CASSYALAGRQETQYF. CDR3 in DNA: TGTGCCAGCAGTTACGCGCTAGCGGGAAGGCAAGAGACCCAGTACTTC.

This clonotype has a count of ten or more. The chain links TRBV7-2 to TRBJ2-1; D tentatively reads TRBD1 or TRBD2 (7 bases each). Germline CDR1 SGHTA, CDR2 FQGNSA. Deletions cut 5 bases from V and 2 bases from J, with 13 bases between. The CDR3 has 15 residues. CDR3 loop: CASSPAGQTYNEQFF. The CDR3 nucleotides are TGTGCCAGCAGCCCAGCGGGACAGACCTACAATGAGCAGTTCTTC.

This clonotype was observed at least ten times. This rearrangement joins TRBV7-2 to TRBJ1-4, with a weak D call TRBD1 (5 bases). The CDR3 extends over 13 amino acids. Germline V gives CDR1 SGHTA, CDR2 FQGNSA. The germline V and J ends were trimmed by 5 bases and 4 bases, with 8 bases remaining between them. CDR3 coding DNA: TGTGCCAGCAGCCGACAGTATAATGAAAAACTGTTTTTT. Amino acid sequence: CASSRQYNEKLFF.

This clonotype was seen only a few times. The chain joins TRBV20-1 to TRBJ2-7; a weak D match, TRBD2 (6 bases). Germline V gene sequence: CDR1 DFQATT, CDR2 SNEGSKA (reference sequence). V was pared by 3 bases and J by 1 base, with 13 bases between. The CDR3 length is 14 residues. CDR3 sequence reads: CSASSGSISYEQYF. CDR3 coding DNA: TGCAGTGCTAGCTCCGGGAGTATTTCCTACGAGCAGTACTTC.